This TCR beta chain is from a study of human T cells and chemical hapten exposure. This CDR3 is built from 13 residues. The V and J ends lost 3 bases and 0 bases respectively, with 3 bases between them. Described time point: patch test 1, 2 weeks after DPC sensitization. Treatment described: therapeutic diphenylcyclopropenone sensitization with weekly scalp DPC. Under the authors' procedure: Sample TCR counts, which ranged from about 23,224 to 750,000, had a median of approximately 100,000. TCRdb re-derived calls from the RACE reads in MiXCR, one entry per CDR3 protein. TCRdb's processing, not the study's, gives the V and J calls here. The sample yields roughly 120,000 distinct CDR3 sequences, approximately 13% seen once.

The genes are TRBV12-3 or TRBV12-4 and TRBJ1-3, with D unclear. The receptor was derived from a young man with alopecia areata. Some clones in this sample may be carry-over from other donors' samples. The source was whole blood, collected in connection with sensitization to the hapten diphenylcyclopropenone (DPC). This CDR3 reads CASSFASGNTIYF. CDR3 bases: TGTGCCAGCAGTTTCGCCTCTGGAAACACCATATATTTT.